This is a list of T cell receptor beta chains from one sample in a study of OX40 agonist ivuxolimab in advanced cancers. This table comes from immunoSEQ multiplex PCR, and its TCRdb copy is limited to in-frame clones, with some not included. This table has about 69,000 clones, approximately 90% appearing once. This specimen consisted of CD4+ or CD8+ T cells sorted from blood, obtained in a trial of the OX40 agonist ivuxolimab. These TCRs come from an adult with an advanced solid tumor such as melanoma, head and neck, liver or kidney cancer. The CDR3 runs from the conserved cysteine through the conserved F or W. The D gene is left open where the match is weak. Rows give clone size only sometimes, using once, few, many, or a class for an expanded clone.

V	D	size	J	DNA	CDR3
TRBV7-2	-	-	TRBJ1-1	TGTGCCAGCAGCCCGGAACTCGCTAGGGTCGACACTGAAGCTTTCTTT	CASSPELARVDTEAFF
TRBV19	-	-	TRBJ2-1	TGTGCCAGTAGTATAGTATCAAGGGAGCAGTTCTTC	CASSIVSREQFF
TRBV5-1	-	-	TRBJ2-3	TGCGCCAGCAGCTTCTTGGGGGCAGACAGCACAGATACGCAGTATTTT	CASSFLGADSTDTQYF
TRBV19	-	-	TRBJ2-7	TGTGCCAGTAGCCAGACTTACGAGCCTTACTACGAGCAGTACTTC	CASSQTYEPYYEQYF
TRBV6-5	TRBD1	-	TRBJ2-3	TGTGCCAGCAGTAGCACAGGGGGCGCCGCAGATACGCAGTATTTT	CASSSTGGAADTQYF
TRBV7-9	-	few	TRBJ1-2	TGTGCCAGCAGCTTAGAACCTACGGATGGCTACACCTTC	CASSLEPTDGYTF
TRBV11-3	TRBD1	-	TRBJ2-2	TGTGCCAGCAGCATCGGACAGGGTAACGGGGAGCTGTTTTTT	CASSIGQGNGELFF
TRBV7-3	TRBD2	-	TRBJ2-1	TGTGCCAGCAGCTTAGGAAGACTAGCGGGACGTGAGCAGTTCTTC	CASSLGRLAGREQFF
TRBV10-3	-	few	TRBJ1-5	TGTGCCATCAGCCCCGGGACTCAGCCCCAGCATTTT	CAISPGTQPQHF
TRBV11-2	-	-	TRBJ2-7	TGTGCCAGCAGTTCCGGGACGAGGCACGAGCAGTACTTC	CASSSGTRHEQYF
TRBV5-1	TRBD1	-	TRBJ1-2	TGCGCCAGCAGCCCTTCCGGGACAGGGAACTATGGCTACACCTTC	CASSPSGTGNYGYTF
TRBV7-3	TRBD2	-	TRBJ2-5	TGTGCCAGCAGTCAGCCCGGCGGGGGGGAGACCCAGTACTTC	CASSQPGGGETQYF
TRBV18	TRBD1	-	TRBJ2-3	TGTGCCAGCTCACCAGTGAGGGGGCGCACAGATACGCAGTATTTT	CASSPVRGRTDTQYF
TRBV6-5	-	-	TRBJ1-2	TGTGCCAGCAGTTACTCGGTTTACTACTCTAACTATGGCTACACCTTC	CASSYSVYYSNYGYTF
TRBV28	-	-	TRBJ1-5	TGTGCCAGCAGTGACGACAGGAATCAGCCCCAGCATTTT	CASSDDRNQPQHF
TRBV9	-	few	TRBJ1-5	TGTGCCAGCAGCGTAGGAACAGGGACCTTGAATCAGCCCCAGCATTTT	CASSVGTGTLNQPQHF